This is a list of T cell receptor beta chains from one sample in a study of blood T cell repertoires in COVID-19. Sequencing was performed with immunoSEQ multiplex PCR; in TCRdb, only in-frame clones are kept and a portion is missing. The data contain a few hundred thousand clones, roughly four fifths of them seen just once; the ten biggest clones take up 6% to 9.5%. Sequencing used peripheral blood. These TCRs come from a woman aged 50 to 60 with acute or convalescent COVID-19. CDR3s include the opening cysteine and the closing phenylalanine or tryptophan. A D gene is named only where the DNA matches it firmly. Clone sizes are given selectively: once, few, many, or a class where the clone is expanded.

>NA|TRBV6-5|TRBJ1-1|NA
TGTGCCAGCAGTTACTCTACTAATACGAACACTGAAGCTTTCTTT
CASSYSTNTNTEAFF
>NA|TRBV21-1|TRBJ2-2|NA
TGTGCCAGCAGCAAACTTAGGGACAGGGAAAAGACCGGGGAGCTGTTTTTT
CASSKLRDREKTGELFF
>NA|TRBV6-2/TRBV6-3|TRBJ2-3|NA
TGTGCCAGCAGTTCGTGGGGGGTTATCACAGATACGCAGTATTTT
CASSSWGVITDTQYF
>TRBD2|TRBV5-1|TRBJ2-3|NA
TGCGCCAGCAGCCCGGCACTAGCGGGGTTCACAGATACGCAGTATTTT
CASSPALAGFTDTQYF
>TRBD1|TRBV30|TRBJ1-5|once
TGTGCCTGGAGTGAAGGGGGCCACCAGCCCCAGCATTTT
CAWSEGGHQPQHF
>NA|TRBV19|TRBJ1-1|NA
TGTGCCAGTAGTATAGTGACCGGAGCTGAAGCTTTCTTT
CASSIVTGAEAFF
>TRBD1|TRBV5-1|TRBJ2-5|NA
TGCGCCAGCAGCCCGGGACAGGGGAAAGAGACCCAGTACTTC
CASSPGQGKETQYF
>NA|TRBV5-6|TRBJ2-5|NA
TGTGCCAGCAGCTTGTACCGGAGCAGTGGGACCCAGTACTTC
CASSLYRSSGTQYF
>NA|TRBV2|TRBJ1-1|NA
TGTGCCAGCAGGGACATCTCTTCTGGGACTGAAGCTTTCTTT
CASRDISSGTEAFF
>TRBD2|TRBV5-4|TRBJ2-3|NA
TGTGCCAGCAGCTTGACTAGCGGTACCACAGATACGCAGTATTTT
CASSLTSGTTDTQYF
>NA|TRBV1|TRBJ1-2|few
TGCACCAGCAGCTCTGACAGGGGGCGAGCTAACTATGGCTACACCTTC
CTSSSDRGRANYGYTF
>TRBD1|TRBV4-3|TRBJ1-1|NA
TGCGCCAGCAGCCAAGACGGCACAGGGGCGAACACTGAAGCTTTCTTT
CASSQDGTGANTEAFF
>TRBD2|TRBV7-9|TRBJ2-5|NA
TGTGCCAGCAGCTTAGTACTAGCGGGGGGCGAGACCCAGTACTTC
CASSLVLAGGETQYF
>TRBD1|TRBV30|TRBJ1-3|NA
TGTGCCTGGAGACAGGGGGCGTCTGGAAACACCATATATTTT
CAWRQGASGNTIYF
>NA|TRBV10-3|TRBJ1-4|NA
TGTGCGTCCGGGGAACTGATAAATGAAAAACTGTTTTTT
CASGELINEKLFF
>NA|TRBV10-3|TRBJ1-2|once
TGTGCCATCAGTGACCCACAGAACTTTAACTATGGCTACACCTTC
CAISDPQNFNYGYTF
>NA|TRBV19|TRBJ1-2|NA
TGTGCCAGTAGTATGTTAGGGACTGGGAGCTATGGCTACACCTTC
CASSMLGTGSYGYTF
>NA|TRBV7-9|TRBJ2-1|NA
TGTGCCAGCAGCTTAAGCAAATCGTTCGGTGAGCGGCTCCCCAATGAGCAGTTCTTC
CASSLSKSFGERLPNEQFF
>NA|TRBV19|TRBJ1-5|once
TGTGCCAGTAGTATCGGCCAGGGGAGAAATCAGCCCCAGCATTTT
CASSIGQGRNQPQHF